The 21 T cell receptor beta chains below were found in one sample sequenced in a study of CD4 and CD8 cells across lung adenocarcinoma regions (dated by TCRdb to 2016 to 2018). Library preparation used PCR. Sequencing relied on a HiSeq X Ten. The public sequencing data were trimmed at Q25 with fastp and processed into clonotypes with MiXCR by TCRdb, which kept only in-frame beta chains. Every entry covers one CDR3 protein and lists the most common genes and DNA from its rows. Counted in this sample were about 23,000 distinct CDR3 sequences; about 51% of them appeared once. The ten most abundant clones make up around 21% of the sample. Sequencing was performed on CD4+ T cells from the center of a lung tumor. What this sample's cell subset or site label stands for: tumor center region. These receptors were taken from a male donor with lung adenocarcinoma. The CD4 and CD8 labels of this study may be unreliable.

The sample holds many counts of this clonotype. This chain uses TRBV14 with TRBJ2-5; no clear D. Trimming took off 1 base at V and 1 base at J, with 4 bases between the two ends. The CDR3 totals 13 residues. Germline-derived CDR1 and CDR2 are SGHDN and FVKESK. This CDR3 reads CASSQAPQETQYF. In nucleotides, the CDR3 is TGTGCCAGCAGCCAAGCACCCCAAGAGACCCAGTACTTC.

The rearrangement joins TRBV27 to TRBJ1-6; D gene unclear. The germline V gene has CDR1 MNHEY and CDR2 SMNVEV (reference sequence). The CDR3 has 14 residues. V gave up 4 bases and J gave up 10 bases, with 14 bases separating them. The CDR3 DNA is TGTGCCAGCAGTTCCACAGAGGCCTGGTCACCCCTCCACTTT. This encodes CASSSTEAWSPLHF.

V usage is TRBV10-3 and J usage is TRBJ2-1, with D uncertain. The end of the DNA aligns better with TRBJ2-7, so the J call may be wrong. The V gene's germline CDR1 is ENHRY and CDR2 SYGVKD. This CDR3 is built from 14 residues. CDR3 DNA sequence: TGTGCCAACTCAAGGGCTAAGGCCTACAATGAGCAGTACTTC. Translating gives CANSRAKAYNEQYF.

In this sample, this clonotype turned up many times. The CDR3 loop reads CASSLATSGSYNEQFF. CDR3 DNA: TGTGCCAGCAGCTTGGCGACTAGCGGCTCCTACAATGAGCAGTTCTTC. The chain joins TRBV5-8 to TRBJ2-1; 9 nucleotides align to TRBD2. V shed 0 bases, J shed 0 bases, and the junction held 1 base outside the gene matches. Germline CDR1 and CDR2: SGHTS and YDEGEE. The CDR3 covers 16 residues.

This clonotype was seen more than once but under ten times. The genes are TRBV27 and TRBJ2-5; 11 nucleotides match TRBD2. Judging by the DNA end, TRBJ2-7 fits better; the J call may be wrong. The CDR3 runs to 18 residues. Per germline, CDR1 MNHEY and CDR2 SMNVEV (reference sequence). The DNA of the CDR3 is TGTGCCAGCAGTTTATCTTATTTTACCGGGACTAGCGGCTACGAGCAGTACTTC. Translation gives CASSLSYFTGTSGYEQYF.

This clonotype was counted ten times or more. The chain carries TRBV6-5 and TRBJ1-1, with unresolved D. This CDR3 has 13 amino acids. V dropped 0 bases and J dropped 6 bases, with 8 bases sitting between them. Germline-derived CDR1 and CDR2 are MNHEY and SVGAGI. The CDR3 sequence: CASSYSNQAEAFF. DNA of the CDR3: TGTGCCAGCAGTTACTCGAACCAGGCTGAAGCTTTCTTT.

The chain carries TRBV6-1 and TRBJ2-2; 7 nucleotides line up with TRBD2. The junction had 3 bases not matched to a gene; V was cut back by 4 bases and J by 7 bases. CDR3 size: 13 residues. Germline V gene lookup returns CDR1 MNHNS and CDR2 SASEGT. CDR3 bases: TGTGCCAGCAGTGGACGGACTAGCGGGGAGCTGTTTTTT. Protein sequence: CASSGRTSGELFF.

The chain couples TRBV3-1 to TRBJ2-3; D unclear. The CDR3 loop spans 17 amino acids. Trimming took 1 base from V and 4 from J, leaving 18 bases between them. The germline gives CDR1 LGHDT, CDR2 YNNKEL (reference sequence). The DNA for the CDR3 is TGTGCCAGCAGCCAAGGGGCTCCATATCTGGTCCCAGATACGCAGTATTTT. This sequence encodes CASSQGAPYLVPDTQYF.

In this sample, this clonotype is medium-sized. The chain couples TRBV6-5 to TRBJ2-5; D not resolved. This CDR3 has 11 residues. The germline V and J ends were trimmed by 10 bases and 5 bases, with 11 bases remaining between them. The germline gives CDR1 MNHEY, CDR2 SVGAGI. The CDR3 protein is CATHLLETQYF. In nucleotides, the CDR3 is TGTGCCACCCATTTGTTGGAGACCCAGTACTTC.

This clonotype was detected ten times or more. In DNA form, the CDR3 reads TGCGCCAGCAGCGCCGGGACTAGCGGGAGAACCGGGGAGCTGTTTTTT. This codes for CASSAGTSGRTGELFF. The chain carries TRBV10-1 and TRBJ2-2; TRBD2 matches at 14 bases. V lost 6 bases and J lost 5; bases outside the gene matches: 5. Germline CDR1 and CDR2: WNHNN and SYGVQD (reference sequence). This CDR3 spans 16 amino acids.

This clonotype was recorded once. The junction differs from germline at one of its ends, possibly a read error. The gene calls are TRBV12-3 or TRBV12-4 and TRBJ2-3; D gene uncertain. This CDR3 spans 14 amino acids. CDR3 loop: CASSFGGAKNTQYF. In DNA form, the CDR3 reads TGTGCCAGCAGTTTCGGCGGAGCCAAAAATACGCAGTATTTC.

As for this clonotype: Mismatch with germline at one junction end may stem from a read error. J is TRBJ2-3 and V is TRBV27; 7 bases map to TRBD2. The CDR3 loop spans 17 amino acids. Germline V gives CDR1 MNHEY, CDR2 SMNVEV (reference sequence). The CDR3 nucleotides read TGTGCCAGCAGTCCTGGCCGACTAGCTTCTGCGAAAGATATGCAGTATTTC. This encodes CASSPGRLASAKDMQYF.

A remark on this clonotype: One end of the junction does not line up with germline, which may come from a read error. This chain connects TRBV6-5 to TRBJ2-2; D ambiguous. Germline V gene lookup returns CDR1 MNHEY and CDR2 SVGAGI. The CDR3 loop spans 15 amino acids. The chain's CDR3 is CASRLQSVSPDALYF. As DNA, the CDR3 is TGTGCCAGCAGACTCCAGTCCGTGAGCCCCGATGCGCTGTATTTT.

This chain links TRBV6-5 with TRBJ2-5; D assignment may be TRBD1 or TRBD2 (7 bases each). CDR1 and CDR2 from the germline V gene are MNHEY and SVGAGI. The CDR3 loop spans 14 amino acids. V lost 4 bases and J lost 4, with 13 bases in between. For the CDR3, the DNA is TGTGCCAGCAGTTTCAGGGGGGGTCGAGAGACCCAGTACTTC. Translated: CASSFRGGRETQYF.

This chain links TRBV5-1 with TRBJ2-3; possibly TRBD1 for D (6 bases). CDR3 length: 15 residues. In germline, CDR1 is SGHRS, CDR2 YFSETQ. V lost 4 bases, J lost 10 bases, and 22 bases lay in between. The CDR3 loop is CASSAPGTSFWAQYF. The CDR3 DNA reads TGCGCCAGCAGCGCCCCCGGGACATCGTTTTGGGCGCAGTATTTT.

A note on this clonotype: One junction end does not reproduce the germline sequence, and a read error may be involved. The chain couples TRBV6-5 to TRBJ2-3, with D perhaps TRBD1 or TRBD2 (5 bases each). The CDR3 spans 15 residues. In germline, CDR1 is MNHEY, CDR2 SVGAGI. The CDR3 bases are TGTGCCGGCGGTCACGGGGACGGGCACCCAGATACGCAGTATTTC. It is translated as CAGGHGDGHPDTQYF.

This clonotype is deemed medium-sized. The CDR3 sequence is CASSEGTGSDTQYF. As DNA, the CDR3 is TGTGCCAGCAGTGAAGGAACAGGGTCAGATACGCAGTATTTT. The genes are TRBV6-1 and TRBJ2-3; tentative D call: TRBD1 (6 bases). The CDR3 runs 14 residues. V was shortened by 1 base and J by 4 bases, with 9 bases between the two germline ends. Per germline, CDR1 MNHNS and CDR2 SASEGT.

DNA of the CDR3: TGTGCCACACGCGGGGGCACGGGGGATGAGCAGTTCTTC. It specifies CATRGGTGDEQFF. The chain employs TRBV27 and TRBJ2-1; perhaps TRBD2 as D (7 bases). CDR1 is MNHEY, CDR2 SMNVEV, per germline (reference sequence). CDR3 length equals 13 residues. Deletions cut 10 bases from V and 8 bases from J, with 18 bases between.

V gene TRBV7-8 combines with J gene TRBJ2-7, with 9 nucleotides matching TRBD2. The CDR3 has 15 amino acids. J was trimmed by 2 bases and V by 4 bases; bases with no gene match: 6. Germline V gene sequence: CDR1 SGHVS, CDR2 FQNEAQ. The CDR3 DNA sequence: TGTGCCAGCAGCTACGGACTAGCGCCAACCTACGAGCAGTACTTC. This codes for CASSYGLAPTYEQYF.

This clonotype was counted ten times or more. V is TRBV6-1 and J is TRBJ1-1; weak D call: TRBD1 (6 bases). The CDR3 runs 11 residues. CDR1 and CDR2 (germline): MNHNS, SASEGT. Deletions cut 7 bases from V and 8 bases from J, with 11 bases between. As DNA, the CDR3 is TGTGCCAGCAAGGGGGAGGCCGAAGCTTTCTTT. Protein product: CASKGEAEAFF.

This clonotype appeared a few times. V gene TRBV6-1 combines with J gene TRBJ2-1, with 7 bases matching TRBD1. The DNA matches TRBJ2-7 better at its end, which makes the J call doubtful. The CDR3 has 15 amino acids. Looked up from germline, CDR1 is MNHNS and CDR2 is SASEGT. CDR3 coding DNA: TGTGCCAGCAGGGGACCGGGACAGAGCACCTACGAGCAGTACTTC. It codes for CASRGPGQSTYEQYF.